This T cell receptor (beta chain) stems from a study of T cell repertoires in ileal Crohn's disease. Across the whole study: About half received postoperative treatment, 10 to 11 with thiopurines and 15 to 20 anti-TNF.

TCRdb keeps only in-frame clones here, not all; method: immunoSEQ multiplex PCR. The sample shows roughly 60,000 clones, 70% to 90% of them seen only once. Described time point: neoterminal ileum biopsy at postoperative endoscopy, about 6 months after surgery. Adults with ileal or ileocolonic Crohn's disease and an indication for resection were eligible. Sequenced: ileal tissue. This TCR was recovered from an adult with Crohn's disease.

The CDR3: CASSSPVAGNNEKLFF. CDR3 coding DNA: TGTGCCAGCAGCTCCCCGGTCGCAGGGAATAATGAAAAACTGTTTTTT. The chain carries TRBV11-3 and TRBJ1-4; D may be TRBD1 (5 bases). Deletions cut 4 bases from V and 4 bases from J, with 16 bases between. Germline lookup yields CDR1 SGHNT and CDR2 YENEEA. CDR3 length: 16 residues.